Reported below is one T cell receptor (beta chain). Germline CDR1 is KGHSH and CDR2 is LQKENI. The CDR3 contains 17 residues. With 6 bases clipped from V and 0 bases from J, the junction kept 11 bases outside the gene matches. This record belongs to a study of blood T cell repertoires in COVID-19. The data were produced by immunoSEQ multiplex PCR, yet TCRdb's version contains in-frame clones alone and is incomplete. In the table there are about 130,000 clones, about 80% of which are singletons. This sequence was found in a man aged 50 or older who had recovered from COVID-19. This chain uses TRBV18 with TRBJ2-3; 8 nucleotides align to TRBD2. Sequencing input: PBMCs or T cells enriched from blood (not recorded which). The CDR3 DNA sequence: TGTGCCAGCTCGCCATTGAGCGGGAGTGCTAGCACAGATACGCAGTATTTT. Its translation: CASSPLSGSASTDTQYF.